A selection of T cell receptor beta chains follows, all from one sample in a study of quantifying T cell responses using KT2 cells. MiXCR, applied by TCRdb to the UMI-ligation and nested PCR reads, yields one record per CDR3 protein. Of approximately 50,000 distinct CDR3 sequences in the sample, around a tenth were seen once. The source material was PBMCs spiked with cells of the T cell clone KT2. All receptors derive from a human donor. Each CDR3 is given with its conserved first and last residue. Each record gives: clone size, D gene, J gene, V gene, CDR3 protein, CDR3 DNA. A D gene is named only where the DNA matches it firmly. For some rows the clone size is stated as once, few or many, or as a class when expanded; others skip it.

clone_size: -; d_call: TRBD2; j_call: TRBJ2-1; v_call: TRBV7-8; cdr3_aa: CASSPILAGTYNEQFF; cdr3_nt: TGTGCCAGCAGCCCGATACTAGCGGGAACCTACAATGAGCAGTTCTTC
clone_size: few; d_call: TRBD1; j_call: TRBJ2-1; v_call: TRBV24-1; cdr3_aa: CATSDLYPGQGSSYNEQFF; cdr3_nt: TGTGCCACCAGTGATTTGTACCCGGGACAGGGCAGCTCCTACAATGAGCAGTTCTTC
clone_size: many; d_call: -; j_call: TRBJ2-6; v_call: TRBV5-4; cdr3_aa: CASSSDKRGSGANVLTF; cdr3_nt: TGTGCCAGCAGCTCCGACAAGCGAGGCTCTGGGGCCAACGTCCTGACTTTC
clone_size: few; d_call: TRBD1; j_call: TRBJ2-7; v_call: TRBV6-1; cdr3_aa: CASRKTGLVFYEQYF; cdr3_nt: TGTGCCAGCAGGAAGACAGGGCTTGTGTTTTACGAGCAGTACTTC
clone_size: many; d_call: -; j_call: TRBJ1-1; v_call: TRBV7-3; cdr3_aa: CASSSTAMVAEAFF; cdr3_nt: TGTGCCAGCAGTTCGACCGCGATGGTGGCTGAAGCTTTCTTT
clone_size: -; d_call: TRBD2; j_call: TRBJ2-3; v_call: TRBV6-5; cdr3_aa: CASSGRTSGSPDTQYF; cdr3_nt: TGTGCCAGCAGTGGAAGGACTAGCGGGAGCCCAGATACGCAGTATTTT
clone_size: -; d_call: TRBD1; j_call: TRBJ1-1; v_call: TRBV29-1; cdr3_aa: CSVGTGLVGTEAFF; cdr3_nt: TGCAGCGTGGGGACAGGGTTGGTGGGCACTGAAGCTTTCTTT
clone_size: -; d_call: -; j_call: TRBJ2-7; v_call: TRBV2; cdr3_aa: CASKRDGNYEQYF; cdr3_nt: TGTGCCAGTAAACGGGACGGGAACTACGAGCAGTACTTC
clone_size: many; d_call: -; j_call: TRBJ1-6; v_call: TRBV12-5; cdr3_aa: CASGPTGVNSPLHF; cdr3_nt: TGTGCTAGTGGTCCTACGGGGGTCAACTCACCCCTCCACTTT
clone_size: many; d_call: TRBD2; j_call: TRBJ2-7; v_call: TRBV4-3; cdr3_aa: CASSWGLAGEDEQYF; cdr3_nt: TGCGCCAGCAGCTGGGGACTAGCGGGAGAAGACGAGCAGTACTTC
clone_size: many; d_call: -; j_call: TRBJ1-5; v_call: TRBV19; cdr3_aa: CASSVLYQPQHF; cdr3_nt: TGTGCCAGTAGTGTTTTATATCAGCCCCAGCATTTT
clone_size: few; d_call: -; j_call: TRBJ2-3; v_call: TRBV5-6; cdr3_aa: CASRARDFTYTQYF; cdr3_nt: TGTGCCAGCAGAGCCCGGGACTTCACCTATACGCAGTATTTT
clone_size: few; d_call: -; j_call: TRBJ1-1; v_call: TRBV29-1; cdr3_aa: CSGTEGLYTEAFF; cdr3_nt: TGCAGCGGAACGGAGGGTCTGTACACTGAAGCTTTCTTT
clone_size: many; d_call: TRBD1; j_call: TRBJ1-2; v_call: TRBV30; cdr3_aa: CAWSVRTGSNYGYTF; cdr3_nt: TGTGCCTGGAGTGTACGGACAGGGTCTAACTATGGCTACACCTTC
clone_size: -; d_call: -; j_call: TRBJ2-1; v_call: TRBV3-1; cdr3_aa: CASSPAGGGYSREQFF; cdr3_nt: TGTGCCAGCAGCCCAGCAGGAGGGGGCTATTCAAGGGAGCAGTTCTTC
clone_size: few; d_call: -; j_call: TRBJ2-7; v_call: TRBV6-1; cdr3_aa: CASKFQGTYEQYF; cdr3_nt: TGTGCCAGCAAATTTCAGGGGACCTACGAGCAGTACTTC
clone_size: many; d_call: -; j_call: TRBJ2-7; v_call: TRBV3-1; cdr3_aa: CASSRLPGSIASEQYF; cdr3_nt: TGTGCCAGCAGCCGCCTCCCGGGATCGATCGCCTCCGAGCAGTACTTC
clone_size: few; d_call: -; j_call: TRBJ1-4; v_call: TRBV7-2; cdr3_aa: CASSPRPPLLLTNEKLFF; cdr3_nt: TGTGCCAGCAGCCCAAGGCCCCCGCTGCTTTTAACTAATGAAAAACTGTTTTTT
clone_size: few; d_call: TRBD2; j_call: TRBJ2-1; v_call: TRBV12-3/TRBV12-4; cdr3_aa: CASSPSGSRSYNEQFF; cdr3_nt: TGTGCCAGCAGTCCAAGCGGGAGTCGGTCCTACAATGAGCAGTTCTTC
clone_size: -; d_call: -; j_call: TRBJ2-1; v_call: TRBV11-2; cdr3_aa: CASSPSGGTQFF; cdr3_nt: TGTGCCAGCAGCCCCTCTGGGGGCACCCAGTTCTTC
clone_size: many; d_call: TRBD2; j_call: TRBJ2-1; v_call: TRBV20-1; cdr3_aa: CSASGSSGRGVSYNEQFF; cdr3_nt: TGCAGTGCTAGTGGGTCTAGCGGGAGGGGGGTCTCCTACAATGAGCAGTTCTTC
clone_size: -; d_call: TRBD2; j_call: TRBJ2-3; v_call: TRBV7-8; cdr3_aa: CASSLDVPGLAGSADTQYF; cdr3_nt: TGTGCCAGCAGCTTAGACGTCCCGGGACTAGCGGGATCGGCAGATACGCAGTATTTT
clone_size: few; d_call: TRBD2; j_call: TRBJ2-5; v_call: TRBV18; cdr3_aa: CASSPRLASEETQYF; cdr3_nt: TGTGCCAGCTCACCACGACTAGCTTCCGAAGAGACCCAGTACTTC
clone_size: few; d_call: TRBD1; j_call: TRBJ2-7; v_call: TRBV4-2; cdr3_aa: CASSQDSRTGRGTEQYF; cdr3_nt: TGTGCCAGCAGCCAAGATAGCCGGACAGGGCGGGGTACGGAGCAGTACTTC
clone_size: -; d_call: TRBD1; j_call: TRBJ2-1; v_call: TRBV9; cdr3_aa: CASSAKDRYDEQFF; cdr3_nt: TGTGCCAGCAGCGCCAAGGACAGGTACGATGAGCAGTTCTTC
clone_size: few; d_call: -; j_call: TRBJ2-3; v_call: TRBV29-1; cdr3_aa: CSAPGAGTDTQYF; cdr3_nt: TGCAGCGCCCCAGGTGCGGGCACAGATACGCAGTATTTT
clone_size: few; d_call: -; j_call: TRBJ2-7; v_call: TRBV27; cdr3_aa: CASSPQVDREQYF; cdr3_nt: TGTGCCAGCAGCCCCCAAGTAGATCGCGAGCAGTACTTC
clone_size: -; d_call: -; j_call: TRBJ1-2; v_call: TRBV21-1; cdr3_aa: CASSARDRNYGYTF; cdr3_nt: TGTGCCAGCAGCGCCCGGGACAGAAACTATGGCTACACCTTC
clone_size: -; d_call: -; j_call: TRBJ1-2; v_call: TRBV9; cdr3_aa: CASSSHHGDQYTF; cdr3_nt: TGTGCCAGCAGCTCCCATCACGGGGACCAGTACACCTTC
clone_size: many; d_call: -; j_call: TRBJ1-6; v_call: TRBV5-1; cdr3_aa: CASSFYGAGTNSPLHF; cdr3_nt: TGCGCCAGCAGCTTTTATGGAGCCGGTACCAATTCACCCCTCCACTTT